This is a list of T cell receptor beta chains from one sample in a study of T-cell reconstitution after alpha-beta-depleted transplantation in children. TCRdb ran MiXCR on the PCR reads and lists one entry per CDR3 protein. The sample carries 100,000 to 150,000 distinct CDR3 sequences, 23% recorded once. The sample here was PBMCs, mostly from graft donor cells, taken 180 days after TCRalphabeta/CD19-depleted stem cell transplant. The receptors stem from a male patient between 2 and 15 years old who had a stem cell transplant for chronic granulomatous disease, so the T cells may come from the graft donor. The CDR3 runs from the conserved cysteine through the conserved F or W. Each record gives: D gene, V gene, clone size, J gene, CDR3 DNA, CDR3 protein. A D gene is named only where the DNA matches it firmly. Rows give clone size only sometimes, using once, few, many, or a class for an expanded clone.

TRBD2	TRBV10-2	-	TRBJ2-1	TGCGCCAGCAGGAGCGGGAGAGCCAATAATGAGCAGTTCTTC	CASRSGRANNEQFF
-	TRBV10-2	many	TRBJ2-5	TGCGCCAGCAGTGAGGCGGGTCGCCGAGAGACCCAGTACTTC	CASSEAGRRETQYF
TRBD2	TRBV15	few	TRBJ2-1	TGTGCCACTGGTGGGACTAGCGGGAGGTCATACAATGAGCAGTTCTTC	CATGGTSGRSYNEQFF
TRBD1	TRBV29-1	many	TRBJ2-2	TGCAGCGTCACCTACGACAGGGTCACTGGGGAGCTGTTTTTT	CSVTYDRVTGELFF
TRBD2	TRBV7-2	few	TRBJ2-1	TGTGCCAGCAGGGGACTAGCGGGAGGCGGTGAGCAGTTCTTC	CASRGLAGGGEQFF
TRBD1	TRBV15	-	TRBJ2-7	TGTGCCACCAGCAGAGATGCAGGACAGGGGTCCTACGAGCAGTACTTC	CATSRDAGQGSYEQYF
-	TRBV29-1	-	TRBJ2-2	TGCAGCGTTGTTGAACACTCGAACACCGGGGAGCTGTTTTTT	CSVVEHSNTGELFF
-	TRBV5-1	many	TRBJ2-1	TGCGCCAGCGTTGGGGGGGCTGAGCAGTTCTTC	CASVGGAEQFF
TRBD1	TRBV19	many	TRBJ2-2	TGTGCCAGTACCGGACAGGGCGGTGCGAACACCGGGGAGCTGTTTTTT	CASTGQGGANTGELFF
TRBD2	TRBV5-1	many	TRBJ2-7	TGCGCCAGCAGCTTCAGTAGCGGGAACTACGAGCAGTACTTC	CASSFSSGNYEQYF
-	TRBV12-3/TRBV12-4	-	TRBJ2-7	TGTGCCAGCGCTCTCCCGGGGAAAGGATACGAGCAGTACTTC	CASALPGKGYEQYF
-	TRBV29-1	few	TRBJ2-2	TGCAGCGTTGTCAACCCTGCTAGCGCGAACACCGGGGAGCTGTTTTTT	CSVVNPASANTGELFF
-	TRBV7-2	many	TRBJ2-2	TGTGCCAGCAGCCAGGGACCCACGAACACCGGGGAGCTGTTTTTT	CASSQGPTNTGELFF
-	TRBV29-1	-	TRBJ1-5	TGCAGCGTTGGGACTACAGGGTACCAGCCCCAGCATTTT	CSVGTTGYQPQHF